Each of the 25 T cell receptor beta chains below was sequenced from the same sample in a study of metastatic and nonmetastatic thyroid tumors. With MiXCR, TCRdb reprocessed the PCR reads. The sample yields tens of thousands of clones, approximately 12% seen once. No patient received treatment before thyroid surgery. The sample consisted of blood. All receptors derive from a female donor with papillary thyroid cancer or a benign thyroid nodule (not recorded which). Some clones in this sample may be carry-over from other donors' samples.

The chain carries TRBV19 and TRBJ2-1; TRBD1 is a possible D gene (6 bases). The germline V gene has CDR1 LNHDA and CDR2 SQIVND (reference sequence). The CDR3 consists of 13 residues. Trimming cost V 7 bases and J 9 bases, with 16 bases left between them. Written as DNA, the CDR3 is TGTGCCAGTATAAGGACAGTCGTAGGTGAGCAGTTCTTC. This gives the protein CASIRTVVGEQFF.

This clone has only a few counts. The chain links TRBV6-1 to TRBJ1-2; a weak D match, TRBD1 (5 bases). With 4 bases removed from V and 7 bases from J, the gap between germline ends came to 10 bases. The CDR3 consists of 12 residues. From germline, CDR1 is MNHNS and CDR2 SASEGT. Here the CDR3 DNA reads TGTGCCAGCAGTGTTACAGGTGCTGGCTACACCTTC. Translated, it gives CASSVTGAGYTF.

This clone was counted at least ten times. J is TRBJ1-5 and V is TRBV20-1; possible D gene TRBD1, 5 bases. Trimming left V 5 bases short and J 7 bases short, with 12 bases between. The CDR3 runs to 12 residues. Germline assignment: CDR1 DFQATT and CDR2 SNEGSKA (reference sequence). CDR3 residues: CSAVTGFQPQHF. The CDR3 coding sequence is TGCAGTGCTGTAACAGGTTTCCAGCCCCAGCATTTT.

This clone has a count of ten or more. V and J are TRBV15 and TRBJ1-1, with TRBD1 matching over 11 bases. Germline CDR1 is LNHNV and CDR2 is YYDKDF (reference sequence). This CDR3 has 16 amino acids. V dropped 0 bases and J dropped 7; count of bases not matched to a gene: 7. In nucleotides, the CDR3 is TGTGCCACCAGCAGAGATAGGACAGGGGGCGTGGATGAAGCTTTCTTT. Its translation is CATSRDRTGGVDEAFF.

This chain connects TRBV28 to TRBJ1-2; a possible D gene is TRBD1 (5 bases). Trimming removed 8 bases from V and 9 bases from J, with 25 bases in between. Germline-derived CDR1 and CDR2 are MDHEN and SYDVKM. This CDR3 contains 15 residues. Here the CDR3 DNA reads TGTGCCAGCCAAAAGTCGGGGGGTACCGTGTTGAGCTACACCTTC. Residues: CASQKSGGTVLSYTF.

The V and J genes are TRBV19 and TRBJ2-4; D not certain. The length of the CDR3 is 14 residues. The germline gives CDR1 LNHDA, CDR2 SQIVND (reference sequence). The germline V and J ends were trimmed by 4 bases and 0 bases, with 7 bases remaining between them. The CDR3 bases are TGTGCCAGTAGTAGGAACCTAGCCAAAAACATTCAGTACTTC. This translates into CASSRNLAKNIQYF.

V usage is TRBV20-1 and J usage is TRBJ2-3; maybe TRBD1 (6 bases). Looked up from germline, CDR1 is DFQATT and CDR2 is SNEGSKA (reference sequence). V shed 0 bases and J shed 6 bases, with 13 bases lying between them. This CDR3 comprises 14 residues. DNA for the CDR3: TGCAGTGCTAGAGATCCGGGAACAGGGGATACGCAGTATTTT. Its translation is CSARDPGTGDTQYF.

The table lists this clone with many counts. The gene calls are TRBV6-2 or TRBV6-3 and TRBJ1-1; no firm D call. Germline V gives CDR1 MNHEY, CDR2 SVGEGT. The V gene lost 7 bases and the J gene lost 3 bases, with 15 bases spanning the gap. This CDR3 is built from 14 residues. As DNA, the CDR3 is TGTGCCAGCATTAACACCGGGCGGGACACTGAAGCTTTCTTT. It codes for CASINTGRDTEAFF.

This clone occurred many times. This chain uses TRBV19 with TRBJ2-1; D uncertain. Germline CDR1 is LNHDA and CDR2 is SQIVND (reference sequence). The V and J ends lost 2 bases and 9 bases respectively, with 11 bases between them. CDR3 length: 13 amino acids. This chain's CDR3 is CASSIQARGEQFF. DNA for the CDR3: TGTGCCAGTAGTATACAAGCGCGCGGTGAGCAGTTCTTC.

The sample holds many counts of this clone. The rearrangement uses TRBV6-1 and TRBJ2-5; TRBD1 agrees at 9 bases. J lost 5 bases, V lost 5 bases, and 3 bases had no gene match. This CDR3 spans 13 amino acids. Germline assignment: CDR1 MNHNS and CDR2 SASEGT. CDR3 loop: CASSRQGGETQYF. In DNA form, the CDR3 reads TGTGCCAGCAGTAGACAGGGGGGGGAGACCCAGTACTTC.

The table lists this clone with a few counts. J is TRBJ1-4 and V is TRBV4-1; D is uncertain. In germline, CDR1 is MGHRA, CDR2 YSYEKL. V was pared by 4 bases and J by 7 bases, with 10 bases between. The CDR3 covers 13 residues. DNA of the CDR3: TGCGCCAGCAGCCGGGATCAAACTGAAAAACTGTTTTTT. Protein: CASSRDQTEKLFF.

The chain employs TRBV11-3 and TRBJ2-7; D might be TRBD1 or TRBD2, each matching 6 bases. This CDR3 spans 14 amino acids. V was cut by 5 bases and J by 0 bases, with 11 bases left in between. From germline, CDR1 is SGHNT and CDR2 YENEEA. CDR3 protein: CASSPRGLSYEQYF. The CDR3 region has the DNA TGTGCCAGCAGCCCTCGGGGGCTCTCCTACGAGCAGTACTTC.

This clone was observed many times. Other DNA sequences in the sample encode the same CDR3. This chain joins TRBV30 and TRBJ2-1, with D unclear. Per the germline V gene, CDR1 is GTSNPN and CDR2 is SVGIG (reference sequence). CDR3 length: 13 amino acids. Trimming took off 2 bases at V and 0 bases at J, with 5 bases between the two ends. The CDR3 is CAWSLFSYNEQFF. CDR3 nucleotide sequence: TGTGCCTGGAGTCTCTTCTCCTACAATGAGCAGTTCTTC.

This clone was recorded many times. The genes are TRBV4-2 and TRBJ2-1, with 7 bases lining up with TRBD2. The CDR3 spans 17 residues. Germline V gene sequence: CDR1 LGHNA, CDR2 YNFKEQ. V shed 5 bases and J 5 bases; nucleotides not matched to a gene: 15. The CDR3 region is CASSKTSHVSGNNEQFF. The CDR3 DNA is TGTGCCAGCAGCAAGACTAGCCACGTGTCAGGCAACAATGAGCAGTTCTTC.

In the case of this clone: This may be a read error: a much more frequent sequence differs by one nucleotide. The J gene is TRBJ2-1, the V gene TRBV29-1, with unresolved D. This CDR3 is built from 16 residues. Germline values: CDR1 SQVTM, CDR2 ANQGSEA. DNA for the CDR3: TGCAGCGCTTACGCTGGGCGTCTTACCTCCTACAATGAGCATTTCTTC. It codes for CSAYAGRLTSYNEHFF.

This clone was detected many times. DNA of the CDR3: TGTGCCAGCAGCCCGGGGACAGGGAGGTGGGAGCAGTACTTC. Translating it yields CASSPGTGRWEQYF. The chain employs TRBV5-8 and TRBJ2-7, with TRBD1 identical over 9 bases. Germline V CDR1 and CDR2: SGHTS, YDEGEE. J was trimmed by 7 bases and V by 4 bases; bases with no gene match: 9. This CDR3 spans 14 amino acids.

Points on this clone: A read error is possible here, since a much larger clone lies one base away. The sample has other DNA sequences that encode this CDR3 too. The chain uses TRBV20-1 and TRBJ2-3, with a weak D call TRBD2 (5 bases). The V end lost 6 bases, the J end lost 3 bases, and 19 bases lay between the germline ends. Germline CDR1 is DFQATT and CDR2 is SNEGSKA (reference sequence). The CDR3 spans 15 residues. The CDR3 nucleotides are TGCAGTGCCAGTGGCGGTCCCTCGGGGACAGATACGCAGTATTTT. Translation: CSASGGPSGTDTQYF.

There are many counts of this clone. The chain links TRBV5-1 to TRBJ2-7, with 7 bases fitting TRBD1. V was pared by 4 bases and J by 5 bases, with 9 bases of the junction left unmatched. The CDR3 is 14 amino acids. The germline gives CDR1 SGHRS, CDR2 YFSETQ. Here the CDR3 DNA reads TGCGCCAGCAGCCTCGACAGGGAAGTAGACGAGCAGTACTTC. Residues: CASSLDREVDEQYF. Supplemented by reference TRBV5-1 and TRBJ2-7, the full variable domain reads KAGVTQTPRYLIKTRGQQVTLSCSPISGHRSVSWYQQTPGQGLQFLFEYFSETQRNKGNFPGRFSGRQFSNSRSEMNVSTLELGDSALYLCASSLDREVDEQYFGPGTRLTVT.

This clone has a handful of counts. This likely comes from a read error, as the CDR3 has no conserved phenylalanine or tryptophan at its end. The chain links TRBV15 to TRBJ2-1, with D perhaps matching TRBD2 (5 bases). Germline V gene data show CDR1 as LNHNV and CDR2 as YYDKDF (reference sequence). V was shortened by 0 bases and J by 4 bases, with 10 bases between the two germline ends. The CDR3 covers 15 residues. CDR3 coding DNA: TGTGCCACCAGCAGAGAAAGCGGTACGTACAATGAGCAGTTCTCC. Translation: CATSRESGTYNEQFS.

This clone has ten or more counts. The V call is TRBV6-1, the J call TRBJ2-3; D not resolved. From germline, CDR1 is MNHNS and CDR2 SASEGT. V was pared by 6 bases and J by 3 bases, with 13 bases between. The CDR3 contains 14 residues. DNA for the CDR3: TGTGCCAGCAGCCGAAGGTCCGCGACAGATACGCAGTATTTT. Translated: CASSRRSATDTQYF.

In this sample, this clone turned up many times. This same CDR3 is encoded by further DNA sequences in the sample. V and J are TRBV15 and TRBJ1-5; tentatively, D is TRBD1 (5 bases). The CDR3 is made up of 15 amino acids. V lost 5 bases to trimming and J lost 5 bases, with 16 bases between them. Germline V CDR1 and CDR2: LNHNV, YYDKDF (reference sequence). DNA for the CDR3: TGTGCCACCAGCCTAGACAGAGTTGGGGATCAGCCCCAGCATTTT. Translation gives CATSLDRVGDQPQHF.

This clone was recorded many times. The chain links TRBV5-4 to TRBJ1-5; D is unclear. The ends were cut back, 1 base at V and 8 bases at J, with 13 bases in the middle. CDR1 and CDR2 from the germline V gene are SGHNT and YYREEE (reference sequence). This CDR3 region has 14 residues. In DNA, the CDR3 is TGTGCCAGCAGCTTGAATCCGGGCGACGAGCCCCAGCATTTT. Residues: CASSLNPGDEPQHF.

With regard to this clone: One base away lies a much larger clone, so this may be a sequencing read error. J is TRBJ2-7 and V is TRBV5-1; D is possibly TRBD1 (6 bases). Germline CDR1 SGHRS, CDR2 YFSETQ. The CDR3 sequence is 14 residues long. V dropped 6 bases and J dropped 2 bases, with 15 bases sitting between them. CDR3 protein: CASILDRSAYEQYF. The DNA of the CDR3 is TGCGCCAGCATCTTAGACAGGTCCGCCTACGAGCAGTACTTC. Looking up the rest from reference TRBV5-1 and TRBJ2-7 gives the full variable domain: KAGVTQTPRYLIKTRGQQVTLSCSPISGHRSVSWYQQTPGQGLQFLFEYFSETQRNKGNFPGRFSGRQFSNSRSEMNVSTLELGDSALYLCASILDRSAYEQYFGPGTRLTVT.

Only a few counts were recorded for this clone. CDR3 coding DNA: TGTGCCAGCAGTTTAGGGGATCCGGTGCAGTTCTTC. Translating gives CASSLGDPVQFF. V and J are TRBV12-3 or TRBV12-4 and TRBJ2-1; D call uncertain. CDR3 length: 12 amino acids. With 1 base removed from V and 12 bases from J, the gap between germline ends came to 10 bases.

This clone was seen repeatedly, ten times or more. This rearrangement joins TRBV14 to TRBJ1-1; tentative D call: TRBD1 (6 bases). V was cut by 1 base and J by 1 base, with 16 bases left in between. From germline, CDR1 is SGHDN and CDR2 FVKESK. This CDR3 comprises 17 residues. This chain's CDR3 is CASSQVGAGAWNTEAFF. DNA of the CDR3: TGTGCCAGCAGCCAAGTGGGAGCGGGGGCTTGGAACACTGAAGCTTTCTTT.